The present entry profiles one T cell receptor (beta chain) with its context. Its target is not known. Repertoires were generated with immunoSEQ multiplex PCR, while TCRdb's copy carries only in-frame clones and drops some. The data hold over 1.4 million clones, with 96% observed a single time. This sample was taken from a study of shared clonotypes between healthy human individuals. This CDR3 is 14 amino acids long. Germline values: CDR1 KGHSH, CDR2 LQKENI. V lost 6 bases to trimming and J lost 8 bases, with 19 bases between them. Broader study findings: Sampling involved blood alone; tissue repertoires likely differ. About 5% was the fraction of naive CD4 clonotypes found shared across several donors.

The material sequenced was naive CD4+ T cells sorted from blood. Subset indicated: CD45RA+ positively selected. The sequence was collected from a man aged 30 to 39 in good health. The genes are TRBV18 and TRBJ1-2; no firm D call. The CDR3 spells CASSTRPPRSGYTF. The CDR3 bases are TGTGCCAGCTCCACGAGGCCACCTCGGTCCGGCTACACCTTC.